Below, 9 T cell receptor beta chains from the same sample are listed, as sequenced in a study of CD8 T cells in Susac syndrome. Reverse transcription of roughly 0.5 to 1 ug RNA was carried out with random hexamers. TCRdb analysed the immunoSEQ multiplex PCR reads with MiXCR anew, one entry per CDR3 protein. The data show more than 100,000 distinct CDR3 sequences, with around 96% seen just once and more than 0.095% held by the top ten. The specimen was CD4+ T cells from PBMCs. Source of these receptors: a human donor in good health.

This clonotype was seen once. This chain's CDR3 is CASSQGRNGYTF. Written as DNA, the CDR3 is TGTGCCAGCAGCCAAGGCAGAAATGGCTACACCTTC. This chain links TRBV3-1 with TRBJ1-2; D remains unclear. CDR1 and CDR2 (germline): LGHDT, YNNKEL (reference sequence). Trimming stripped 1 base from V and 6 bases from J, with 6 bases between. CDR3 length: 12 amino acids. Based on the CDR3 plus reference TRBV3-1 and TRBJ1-2, the full variable domain is DTAVSQTPKYLVTQMGNDKSIKCEQNLGHDTMYWYKQDSKKFLKIMFSYNNKELIINETVPNRFSPKSPDKAHLNLHINSLELGDSAVYFCASSQGRNGYTFGSGTRLTVV.

This clonotype was counted a few times. The gene calls are TRBV12-5 and TRBJ1-1, with D perhaps TRBD1 (6 bases). Trimming removed 5 bases from V and 3 bases from J, with 13 bases in between. Germline-derived CDR1 and CDR2 are LGHNT and FRNRAP. CDR3 length equals 14 residues. CDR3 nucleotide sequence: TGTGCTAGTGGTCCCGGGGGCCTGGACACTGAAGCTTTCTTT. Translating gives CASGPGGLDTEAFF.

There are a few counts of this clonotype. The chain joins TRBV20-1 to TRBJ2-1, with TRBD2 as a possible D gene (5 bases). This CDR3 contains 13 residues. In germline, CDR1 is DFQATT, CDR2 SNEGSKA (reference sequence). V shed 7 bases and J shed 1 base, with 11 bases lying between them. CDR3 DNA: TGCAGTGGGAGCCGGGGATCCTACAATGAGCAGTTCTTC. Protein sequence: CSGSRGSYNEQFF.

The CDR3 DNA reads TGCAGCGTTGTCTGGCAGACCGAAGCTTTCTTT. Its protein is CSVVWQTEAFF. V is TRBV29-1 and J is TRBJ1-1; D is unclear. Germline lookup yields CDR1 SQVTM and CDR2 ANQGSEA. This CDR3 is built from 11 residues. Trimming pared 4 bases from V and 8 bases from J, leaving 11 bases between.

A word on this clonotype: A read error may account for a junction end that differs from germline. The chain couples TRBV7-9 to TRBJ2-7; 11 bases fit TRBD2. In germline, CDR1 is SEHNR, CDR2 FQNEAQ (reference sequence). The CDR3 is 14 amino acids. CDR3: CASSLAGGTYEQYF. CDR3 DNA sequence: TGTGCCAGCAGTTTAGCGGGAGGGACCTACGAGCAGTACTTC.

The chain is built from TRBV12-3 or TRBV12-4 and TRBJ1-5; tentative D call: TRBD1 (6 bases). Trimming removed 3 bases at V and 11 bases at J, with 11 bases between. This CDR3 has 12 amino acids. The CDR3 sequence is CASSLGAGSQHF. The CDR3 DNA follows: TGTGCCAGCAGTTTGGGGGCAGGATCCCAGCATTTT.

This sequence joins TRBV4-2 and TRBJ2-7, with D perhaps given as TRBD1 or TRBD2 (5 bases each). V lost 1 base and J 1 base, leaving 20 bases between the germline ends. Germline values: CDR1 LGHNA, CDR2 YNFKEQ. This CDR3 region has 18 residues. The CDR3 bases are TGTGCCAGCAGCCAAGCGGGGAAGACAGCGAAGATATCCTACGAGCAGTACTTC. This translates into CASSQAGKTAKISYEQYF.

This clonotype was observed a single time. CDR3 loop: CASSLGTGGGNTIYF. CDR3 sequence (DNA): TGTGCCAGCAGCCTCGGGACAGGGGGAGGAAACACCATATATTTT. The chain links TRBV28 to TRBJ1-3; 11 bases are a match to TRBD1. CDR3 length: 15 amino acids. CDR1 is MDHEN, CDR2 SYDVKM, per germline. The V segment lost 6 bases and the J segment 4 bases; nucleotides outside the gene matches: 5.

The chain is built from TRBV29-1 and TRBJ1-2; weak D call: TRBD1 (6 bases). CDR1 is SQVTM and CDR2 is ANQGSEA in the germline V gene. Trimming pared 3 bases from V and 8 bases from J, leaving 16 bases between. There are 13 residues in the CDR3. This CDR3 reads CSVEGAPKVGYTF. The CDR3 DNA is TGCAGCGTTGAGGGGGCGCCCAAAGTCGGCTACACCTTC.